This TCR beta chain was identified during a study of tumor-infiltrating lymphocytes in primary liver carcinoma. Findings and limits, study-wide: Tumor region pairs overlapped more than did tumor-adjacent and tumor-blood pairs. Tumor samples exhibited a significantly greater top-250-clone fraction than blood samples (p = 0.039).

Germline V lookup: CDR1 MNHEY, CDR2 SVGEGT. The CDR3 is 15 residues long. With a constant-region primer, TCR beta cDNA was made from 500 ng of total RNA. Libraries for TCR beta were built through three nested multiplex PCR rounds, which together made up a slightly modified ARM-PCR procedure. The study ran its first two PCR rounds for approximately 11 cycles each, using TRBV1-TRBV30 forward primers and a C-beta reverse primer. TCRdb called the multiplex PCR reads again in MiXCR, with one record for every CDR3 protein. Of 90,000 to 150,000 distinct CDR3 sequences in the sample, approximately 68% were seen once. Unsorted bulk tissue of about 19-33 mg yielded co-extracted RNA and DNA. Every patient in the cohort had a primary liver carcinoma. That carcinoma was treated by surgical resection. The study enrolled treatment-naive patients with chronic HBV infection. A word on this clonotype: Its antigen is not identified. The junction differs from germline at one of its ends, possibly a read error.

The source is a woman aged 55 to 70 with primary liver carcinoma and hepatitis B virus infection. The sequencing input was tumor-adjacent normal liver tissue. The chain is built from TRBV6-2 or TRBV6-3 and TRBJ2-2; D perhaps matches TRBD1 (6 bases). In DNA, the CDR3 is TGCGCCAGCAGCTGGGGACACAGTGGCGCCGGGGAGCTGTTTTTT. It yields the protein CASSWGHSGAGELFF.